This T cell receptor beta chain was recovered during a study of blood T cells in healthy people across ages. Study-level background: Template switching picked up about one barcoded beta molecule for each two T cells. Study-level points and caveats: Greater diversity and more naive CD4+ cells were seen in long-lived donors than in aged donors. Expanded clonotype changes were possibly confounded by unknown donor CMV status.

The V segment lost 1 base and the J segment 4 bases; nucleotides outside the gene matches: 1. CDR3 length: 14 amino acids. Germline values: CDR1 MGHDK, CDR2 SYGVNS. This clonotype occurred a few times. The antigen is undetermined. A second PCR, run for roughly 7 to 12 cycles, used a sample-barcoded 5' primer plus a J-beta primer mix. Tags on each cDNA molecule came from a template-switch adaptor with 12 random nucleotides. TCRdb reanalysed the 5' RACE reads using MiXCR and keeps one entry per CDR3 protein. The data contain 500,000 to 600,000 distinct CDR3 sequences, 25% to 30% of them seen just once; the ten biggest clones take up about 18%.

Sequencing was done on a sample of blood. The chain joins TRBV25-1 to TRBJ2-5; TRBD1 matches 9 bases. This sequence originates from a woman in her seventies in good health. In nucleotides, the CDR3 is TGTGCCAGCAGTGAATGGGACAGGGTAGAGACCCAGTACTTC. It codes for CASSEWDRVETQYF.